This T cell receptor beta chain originates from a study of blood T cell repertoires in COVID-19. Generated by immunoSEQ multiplex PCR, the TCRdb table keeps only in-frame clones and is missing some. The data contain under 200,000 clones, 83% of them singletons. The CDR3 is 15 amino acids. Germline-derived CDR1 and CDR2 are SGHKS and YYEKEE (reference sequence). Trimming stripped 1 base from V and 4 bases from J, with 13 bases between. The receptor was derived from a human donor in a cohort sampled during active COVID-19. The sequenced sample was peripheral blood. This sequence joins TRBV5-5 and TRBJ2-3, with D possibly being TRBD1 (6 bases). As DNA, the CDR3 is TGTGCCAGCAGCTTGATTAGGACAGCCTCAGATACGCAGTATTTT. It encodes CASSLIRTASDTQYF.